These T cell receptor beta chains were read from a single sample in a study of control samples from healthy donors and cancer patients. The data were produced by immunoSEQ multiplex PCR, yet TCRdb's version contains in-frame clones alone and is incomplete. The table includes about 89,000 clones, around 86% detected once. The sample comprised blood. Receptors originate from a man younger than 40 in good health. CDR3s include the opening cysteine and the closing phenylalanine or tryptophan. The D gene is left open where the match is weak. Only some rows state a clone size, as once, few, many or a class for expanded clones.

V: TRBV9
size: once
J: TRBJ2-7
D: TRBD2
DNA: TGTGCCAGCAGCGTAGATATGGCGGGGGGGATTTACGAGCAGTACTTC
CDR3: CASSVDMAGGIYEQYF

V: TRBV12-3/TRBV12-4
size: NA
J: TRBJ2-1
D: NA
DNA: TGTGCCAGCAGTAAAGATTACAATGGGCAGTTCTTC
CDR3: CASSKDYNGQFF

V: TRBV11-2
size: once
J: TRBJ1-1
D: NA
DNA: TGTGCCAGCAGCTTATATTCAGGGAGGACTGAAGCTTTCTTT
CDR3: CASSLYSGRTEAFF

V: TRBV29-1
size: few
J: TRBJ1-3
D: NA
DNA: TGCAGCGTAGAGGCCAGAAACTCTGGAAACACCATATATTTT
CDR3: CSVEARNSGNTIYF

V: TRBV3-1/TRBV3-2
size: NA
J: TRBJ2-4
D: NA
DNA: TGTGCCAGCAGCCAAGAGGCCGTGTTCTCACTAGCCAAAAACATTCAGTACTTC
CDR3: CASSQEAVFSLAKNIQYF

V: TRBV27
size: NA
J: TRBJ1-1
D: TRBD1
DNA: TGTGCCAGCCGCCACAGGGGCGGAATCACTGAAGCTTTCTTT
CDR3: CASRHRGGITEAFF

V: TRBV12-3/TRBV12-4
size: NA
J: TRBJ2-1
D: NA
DNA: TGTGCCAGCAGAGTGACGTTCAATGAGCAGTTCTTC
CDR3: CASRVTFNEQFF

V: TRBV5-4
size: NA
J: TRBJ1-2
D: NA
DNA: TGTGCCAGCAGCCCTACTCCGGCCTTGAGTGCGGTCTATGGCTACACCTTC
CDR3: CASSPTPALSAVYGYTF

V: TRBV27
size: NA
J: TRBJ1-1
D: NA
DNA: TGTGCCAGCAGTTTATCGGGGCAGGGTCTGACTGAAGCTTTCTTT
CDR3: CASSLSGQGLTEAFF

V: TRBV4-1
size: NA
J: TRBJ2-2
D: NA
DNA: TGCGCCAGCAGCCCAGACACCAGCACCGGGGAGCTGTTTTTT
CDR3: CASSPDTSTGELFF

V: TRBV6-1
size: NA
J: TRBJ1-2
D: NA
DNA: TGTGCCAGCAGTGAAGTTGGCGGCACTACACGGAGGGATGGCTACACCTTC
CDR3: CASSEVGGTTRRDGYTF

V: TRBV5-6
size: NA
J: TRBJ1-2
D: NA
DNA: TGTGCCAGCAGCTTGGGGGCCAGTAACTATGGCTACACCTTC
CDR3: CASSLGASNYGYTF

V: TRBV19
size: NA
J: TRBJ1-2
D: NA
DNA: TGTGCCAGTAGTCCCCCAGGGGCTAACTATGGCTACACCTTC
CDR3: CASSPPGANYGYTF

V: TRBV19
size: NA
J: TRBJ1-5
D: NA
DNA: TGTGCCAGTAGTATTTTTCTGACAGGTAGCAATCAGCCCCAGCATTTT
CDR3: CASSIFLTGSNQPQHF

V: TRBV5-6
size: NA
J: TRBJ2-3
D: TRBD2
DNA: TGTGCCAGCACTCCGGGTGATAGCGGGGGCACAGATACGCAGTATTTT
CDR3: CASTPGDSGGTDTQYF

V: TRBV19
size: NA
J: TRBJ1-5
D: TRBD1
DNA: TGTGCCAGCCGGGGTGACAGACAGGGGGCAGGACAGCCCCAGCATTTT
CDR3: CASRGDRQGAGQPQHF

V: TRBV5-1
size: NA
J: TRBJ2-5
D: NA
DNA: TGCGCCAGCAGCTTGAGGAGGGGGCTTGAGGAGACCCAGTACTTC
CDR3: CASSLRRGLEETQYF

V: TRBV12-2
size: NA
J: TRBJ2-3
D: NA
DNA: TGTGCAAGTCGCTTAGCGTTAAAACTAGCGGGGCACACAGATACGCAGTATTTT
CDR3: CASRLALKLAGHTDTQYF

V: TRBV10-1
size: once
J: TRBJ1-2
D: NA
DNA: TGCGCCAGCAGTAAAGGACGGAGCTATGGCTACACCTTC
CDR3: CASSKGRSYGYTF

V: TRBV11-2
size: NA
J: TRBJ2-5
D: NA
DNA: TGTGCCAGCAGCTTGCGAAGACCGCAAGAGACCCAGTACTTC
CDR3: CASSLRRPQETQYF

V: TRBV27
size: NA
J: TRBJ1-2
D: NA
DNA: TGTGCCAGTGGACAGTACCTTAACTATGGCTACACCTTC
CDR3: CASGQYLNYGYTF

V: TRBV6-5
size: NA
J: TRBJ2-1
D: NA
DNA: TGTGCCAGCAAGACGTCGGGTCCTGAGCAGTTCTTC
CDR3: CASKTSGPEQFF

V: TRBV9
size: NA
J: TRBJ2-5
D: NA
DNA: TGTGCCAGCAGCGTAGCCAGGAGGGGGCTAGAGACCCAGTACTTC
CDR3: CASSVARRGLETQYF

V: TRBV4-2
size: NA
J: TRBJ2-3
D: NA
DNA: TGTGCCAGCAGCCAGGAGCGGCTCACAGATACGCAGTATTTT
CDR3: CASSQERLTDTQYF

V: TRBV25-1
size: NA
J: TRBJ1-1
D: NA
DNA: TGTGCCAGCAGTCAACTGGGTGAAACTGAAGCTTTCTTT
CDR3: CASSQLGETEAFF

V: TRBV30
size: NA
J: TRBJ1-2
D: NA
DNA: TGTGCCTGGAGTCCCGTTAGCTATGGCTACACCTTC
CDR3: CAWSPVSYGYTF

V: TRBV21-1
size: NA
J: TRBJ1-3
D: NA
DNA: TGTGCCAGCAGCAAAGACTGTCTCGGCAGGTCCGGAAACACCATATATTTT
CDR3: CASSKDCLGRSGNTIYF

V: TRBV29-1
size: NA
J: TRBJ2-1
D: NA
DNA: TGCAGCGTTGATCCCCAAAGCTCCTACAATGAGCAGTTCTTC
CDR3: CSVDPQSSYNEQFF